Sequencing of this T cell receptor beta chain was carried out in a study of blood T cells in healthy people across ages. This CDR3 is built from 16 residues. Germline CDR1 is SGHTA and CDR2 is FQGNSA. Regarding this clonotype: One junction end does not reproduce the germline sequence, and a read error may be involved.

Sample-barcoded 5' priming and a J-beta primer mix drove a second PCR of roughly 7 to 11 cycles. TCRdb re-called the 5' RACE reads with MiXCR, one entry per CDR3 protein. The sample consists of 750,000 to 950,000 distinct CDR3 sequences, around 29% of them appearing once. These records were also assigned to another study, of T cells of mothers and their children. That work contributes: Thymic selection shapes TCR recombination output similarly in related and unrelated pairs.

The gene calls are TRBV7-2 and TRBJ2-1; D is ambiguous. Sequences were obtained from blood. The sequence was obtained from a woman aged 40 to 50 in good health. CDR3: CASSLMSVSSCNEQFF. CDR3 nucleotide sequence: TGTGCCAGCAGCTTAATGAGCGTTAGCTCCTGCAATGAGCAGTTCTTC.